The rows below give T cell receptor beta chains drawn from one sample of a study of blood T cells in healthy people across ages. TCRdb re-derived calls from the 5' RACE reads in MiXCR, one entry per CDR3 protein. The top ten clones hold 7.9% of a sample with around 1,500,000 distinct CDR3 sequences, 40% to 50% of them seen once. Sequenced input: blood. Every receptor here comes from a woman aged 18-29 years in good health. The CDR3 runs from the conserved cysteine through the conserved F or W. A D gene is named only where the DNA matches it firmly. The size field is filled for only some rows; it gives once, few, many or a size class.

clone size,D gene,J gene,V gene,CDR3 DNA,CDR3 protein
few,.,TRBJ2-3,TRBV29-1,TGCAGCGTTGTGGGTGGTGGGCAGTACACAGATACGCAGTATTTT,CSVVGGGQYTDTQYF
many,.,TRBJ2-7,TRBV27,TGTGCCAGCAGTGCCCTCACTTCGGACGAGCAGTACTTC,CASSALTSDEQYF
few,TRBD2,TRBJ2-7,TRBV11-2,TGTGCCAGCAGCTCCGGGGGACTAGCGGGAGGGCTCTACGAGCAGTACTTC,CASSSGGLAGGLYEQYF
.,.,TRBJ1-2,TRBV12-3/TRBV12-4,TGTGCCAGCAGTCTCCCCCTGTTGGGCTATGGCTACACCTTC,CASSLPLLGYGYTF
.,TRBD2,TRBJ2-3,TRBV4-1,TGCGCCAGCAGCCAAGATGGTGTCGAAGAAGAGCGGGAGTGGAGGGCAGATACGCAGTATTTT,CASSQDGVEEEREWRADTQYF
.,TRBD2,TRBJ2-1,TRBV20-1,TGCAGTGCTTACACTAGCGGGAGCTACTCCTACAATGAGCAGTTCTTC,CSAYTSGSYSYNEQFF
.,.,TRBJ1-1,TRBV5-1,TGCGCCAGCAGCTTGGCCCCCTTGGGGATGAACACTGAAGCTTTCTTT,CASSLAPLGMNTEAFF
.,.,TRBJ2-6,TRBV12-5,TGTGCTAGTGGTGCCACAGGGAAGTCTGGGGCCAACGTCCTGACTTTC,CASGATGKSGANVLTF
.,TRBD1,TRBJ2-7,TRBV28,TGTGCCAGCACCGAACCAGGGGGTAGCCACGAGCAGTACTTC,CASTEPGGSHEQYF
.,.,TRBJ2-7,TRBV6-4,TGTGCCAGCGTCTCGGACAGCTACGAGCAGTACTTC,CASVSDSYEQYF
few,.,TRBJ1-1,TRBV10-3,TGTGCCATCACTCCAACCGGGGGGAGCACTGAAGCTTTCTTT,CAITPTGGSTEAFF
many,.,TRBJ2-7,TRBV12-3/TRBV12-4,TGTGCCAGCAGTTTAGGGCAGGCACACTACGAGCAGTACTTC,CASSLGQAHYEQYF
.,TRBD1,TRBJ1-2,TRBV5-1,TGCGCCAGCAGCTTGGGGGACAGGGAGGGTGGCTACACCTTC,CASSLGDREGGYTF
.,.,TRBJ2-2,TRBV28,TGTGCCAGCAGTTTTTTACAGGAGGGCGGGGAGCTGTTTTTT,CASSFLQEGGELFF
.,.,TRBJ2-2,TRBV4-1,TGCGCCAGCAGCCAAAGTCGGGACCCCTCGAGGACCGGGGAGCTGTTTTTT,CASSQSRDPSRTGELFF
.,TRBD1,TRBJ1-2,TRBV4-1,TGCGCCAGCAGCCCGGGACAGGGGGGGGGATCAATCTATGGCTACACCTTC,CASSPGQGGGSIYGYTF
.,.,TRBJ2-7,TRBV27,TGTGCCAGCAGTTCTTTAAGGGGGGGGTACGAGCAGTACTTC,CASSSLRGGYEQYF
many,.,TRBJ2-7,TRBV7-2,TGTGCCAGCAGTTTGGCTTCTGGCGAGCAGTACTTC,CASSLASGEQYF
.,.,TRBJ2-1,TRBV4-1,TGCGCCAGCAGCCAAGGGAACCAGTTGGTGCAGTTCTTC,CASSQGNQLVQFF
.,.,TRBJ2-3,TRBV12-3/TRBV12-4,TGTGCCAGCAGTTTTGGGCAGATTGGAGATACGCAGTATTTT,CASSFGQIGDTQYF
.,.,TRBJ2-3,TRBV3-1,TGTGCCAGCAGCCAAGAAGGGGCGGGCGTGAGCACAGATACGCAGTATTTT,CASSQEGAGVSTDTQYF
many,TRBD2,TRBJ2-1,TRBV10-3,TGTGCCATCAGTACTAGCGGGAGGGTCTCCTACAATGAGCAGTTCTTC,CAISTSGRVSYNEQFF
.,.,TRBJ2-3,TRBV27,TGTGCCAGCAGTGGGTTCGCGCTTGGCACAGATACGCAGTATTTT,CASSGFALGTDTQYF
few,.,TRBJ2-5,TRBV11-2,TGTGCCAGCAGCTTGAGGGGGGTCTCGAGGGGCCCTTTCCAAGAGACCCAGTACTTC,CASSLRGVSRGPFQETQYF
.,.,TRBJ2-7,TRBV20-1,TGCAGTGCTCGTCGGGACGACTACGAGCAGTACTTC,CSARRDDYEQYF
few,TRBD2,TRBJ2-1,TRBV6-1,TGTGCCTGCGGCGGGAGGACTTCCTACAATGAGCAGTTCTTC,CACGGRTSYNEQFF
.,TRBD1,TRBJ1-2,TRBV30,TGTGCCTGGTGGACAGGGCCGGAAGAATATGGCTACACCTTC,CAWWTGPEEYGYTF
once,.,TRBJ2-7,TRBV2,TGTGCCAGCAGTGTGAACCTAGCTTACGAGCAGTACTTC,CASSVNLAYEQYF
.,TRBD2,TRBJ2-7,TRBV12-3/TRBV12-4,TGTGCCAGCAGTTTTTCCGGGCCGGGGGGTGAGCAGTACTTC,CASSFSGPGGEQYF
.,.,TRBJ2-5,TRBV4-1,TGCGCCAGCAGCCAAGAGGGACTGGCGTACAATGAGCAGTACTTC,CASSQEGLAYNEQYF
few,TRBD1,TRBJ2-7,TRBV6-1,TGTGCCAGCAGTGTTTACCAGGGGGCAGCCTACGAGCAGTACTTC,CASSVYQGAAYEQYF
few,TRBD1,TRBJ1-5,TRBV20-1,TGCAGTGCTAGAGTAGGGACAGGCTATAATCAGCCCCAGCATTTT,CSARVGTGYNQPQHF
few,TRBD2,TRBJ2-7,TRBV10-3,TGTGCCACCGCACTAGCGGGAGGCGACAATGAGCAGTACTTC,CATALAGGDNEQYF
many,.,TRBJ2-4,TRBV25-1,TGTGCCAGCCTGTGGGGGAACATTCAGTACTTC,CASLWGNIQYF
many,TRBD2,TRBJ2-1,TRBV5-1,TGCGCCAGCAGCTTGACTAGCGGGGACAATGAGCAGTTCTTC,CASSLTSGDNEQFF
few,TRBD2,TRBJ2-1,TRBV5-1,TGCGCCAGCAGCTCAGGACCTAGCGGGGCTGAGCAGTTCTTC,CASSSGPSGAEQFF
.,.,TRBJ2-5,TRBV18,TGTGCCAGCTCCCCACAGGGGACTAGTGCTAAGCAGTACTTC,CASSPQGTSAKQYF
.,.,TRBJ1-4,TRBV5-5,TGTGCCAGCAGCCGACAAGGGGGAATTAATGAAAAACTGTTTTTT,CASSRQGGINEKLFF
few,.,TRBJ1-2,TRBV25-1,TGTGCCAGCCAGGGGTGGGGGCAGTCGACCTATGGCTACACCTTC,CASQGWGQSTYGYTF
.,TRBD1,TRBJ2-1,TRBV2,TGTGCCAGCAGTACAAAAAGGACAGGGGGCAATGAGCAGTTCTTC,CASSTKRTGGNEQFF
.,.,TRBJ2-3,TRBV5-1,TGCGCCAGCAACTTGGATGGGGATCCACAAGATACGCAGTATTTT,CASNLDGDPQDTQYF
.,TRBD2,TRBJ2-1,TRBV5-1,TGCGCCAGCAGCTTCCTAGCGGGAGCTGGGAATGAGCAGTTCTTC,CASSFLAGAGNEQFF
.,.,TRBJ2-4,TRBV12-3/TRBV12-4,TGTGCCAGTAGAGCGGAGTCGAGAAACATTCAGTACTTC,CASRAESRNIQYF
few,TRBD2,TRBJ2-7,TRBV12-3/TRBV12-4,TGTGCCAGTTGGAGCGGGACCCCCTACGAGCAGTACTTC,CASWSGTPYEQYF
.,TRBD1,TRBJ1-5,TRBV2,TGTGCCAGCAGTGAAGGGATCGACAGGGACCAGCCCCAGCATTTT,CASSEGIDRDQPQHF
few,.,TRBJ2-7,TRBV12-3/TRBV12-4,TGTGCCAGCAGTTTGGGAAACCCCGGGCGCTACGAGCAGTACTTC,CASSLGNPGRYEQYF
many,.,TRBJ2-7,TRBV20-1,TGCAGTGCCCACCGCAGTGGGGGCAACGAGCAGTACTTC,CSAHRSGGNEQYF
.,TRBD2,TRBJ2-1,TRBV3-1,TGTGCCAGCAGCCAAGCGCGATGGTCTAGCGGTAACAATGAGCAGTTCTTC,CASSQARWSSGNNEQFF
.,TRBD2,TRBJ2-5,TRBV12-3/TRBV12-4,TGTGCCAGCAGTTTAGGATCTAGCGGGGGTCGTGAGACCCAGTACTTC,CASSLGSSGGRETQYF
.,.,TRBJ2-1,TRBV5-1,TGCGCCAGCAGCGGGGGAACCACTAGAAATGAGCAGTTCTTC,CASSGGTTRNEQFF
few,.,TRBJ1-1,TRBV30,TGTGCCTGGAGTGTCATGAACACTGAAGCTTTCTTT,CAWSVMNTEAFF
many,TRBD1,TRBJ1-1,TRBV6-5,TGTGCCAGCAGCGCGACAGGGTACACTGAAGCTTTCTTT,CASSATGYTEAFF
.,.,TRBJ2-5,TRBV28,TGTGCCAGCAGTCAATGGGGCTTCCAGCAGTACTTC,CASSQWGFQQYF
.,TRBD1,TRBJ2-2,TRBV13,TGTGCCAGCAGCGTGGGACAGGGGGCAATATCGAACACCGGGGAGCTGTTTTTT,CASSVGQGAISNTGELFF
few,TRBD1,TRBJ1-5,TRBV2,TGTGCCAGCAGTTCCTCGACAGGGGGAAGCAATCAGCCCCAGCATTTT,CASSSSTGGSNQPQHF
.,.,TRBJ2-5,TRBV7-2,TGTGCCAGCAGCTTAGCTCTCGTCCTCAACCAAGAGACCCAGTACTTC,CASSLALVLNQETQYF
.,TRBD1,TRBJ2-7,TRBV5-6,TGTGCCAGCATCCAGACAGGGGTAGGCTACGAGCAGTACTTC,CASIQTGVGYEQYF
.,.,TRBJ1-2,TRBV4-1,TGCGTCAGCAGCCCTCGACGTGCGCCCTTTAACTATGGCTACACCTTC,CVSSPRRAPFNYGYTF
once,.,TRBJ2-5,TRBV3-1,TGTACCAGCAGCCACGGGCCTCCCTCGGCGGAGCAGTACTTC,CTSSHGPPSAEQYF
.,.,TRBJ2-5,TRBV2,TGTGCCAGCAGCCTCGGGACCACCCAGTGGGAGACCCAGTACTTC,CASSLGTTQWETQYF